The 6 T cell receptor beta chains in this list originate from one sample, sequenced in a study of regulatory T cells in long-lasting Graves disease. Time point specified: newly diagnosed GD, antithyroid drugs for less than 3 months. With RNA extracted from PBMCs as input, the TCR library was made. iRepertoire HTBI primers and Arm-PCR of CDR3 regions built TCR beta libraries. TCRdb re-derived calls from the multiplex PCR reads in MiXCR, one entry per CDR3 protein. Here the sample spans 360,000 or so distinct CDR3 sequences, roughly 10% being singletons. In addition, the sample was reused for a study of T cells in Graves' hyperthyroidism and ophthalmopathy.

This specimen was peripheral blood mononuclear cells (PBMCs), taken at new diagnosis, from a patient treated with antithyroid drugs. The receptors shown here come from a woman aged 18-35 years with Graves disease.

This clonotype was recorded a few times. The chain carries TRBV9 and TRBJ2-7, with TRBD1 matching over 7 bases. The CDR3 spans 14 residues. Looked up from germline, CDR1 is SGDLS and CDR2 is YYNGEE. The J segment lost 4 bases and the V segment lost 4 bases, leaving 8 bases of the junction unmatched. CDR3 bases: TGTGCCAGCAGCATACGACAGGGAGCATACGAGCAGTACTTC. The encoded protein is CASSIRQGAYEQYF. The full variable domain, in which reference TRBV9 and TRBJ2-7 provide the parts outside the CDR3, is DSGVTQTPKHLITATGQRVTLRCSPRSGDLSVYWYQQSLDQGLQFLIQYYNGEERAKGNILERFSAQQFPDLHSELNLSSLELGDSALYFCASSIRQGAYEQYFGPGTRLTVT.

The chain combines TRBV19 with TRBJ2-2; D unresolved. The CDR3 is 19 residues long. Trimming stripped 7 bases from V and 2 bases from J, with 26 bases between. CDR1 LNHDA and CDR2 SQIVND come from the germline V gene (reference sequence). The CDR3 spells CASTLRRMDGFLNTGELFF. The CDR3 bases are TGTGCCAGTACCTTAAGGAGAATGGACGGCTTTTTAAACACCGGGGAGCTGTTTTTT. The full variable domain, its missing parts supplied by reference TRBV19 and TRBJ2-2, is DGGITQSPKYLFRKEGQNVTLSCEQNLNHDAMYWYRQDPGQGLRLIYYSQIVNDFQKGDIAEGYSVSREKKESFPLTVTSAQKNPTAFYLCASTLRRMDGFLNTGELFFGEGSRLTVL.

This clonotype appeared many times. This chain links TRBV5-1 with TRBJ2-3; 7 bases align to TRBD1. Trimming took 4 bases from V and 1 from J; bases not matched to a gene: 6. In germline, CDR1 is SGHRS, CDR2 YFSETQ. The CDR3 is made up of 15 amino acids. The CDR3 here is CASSTGEVGTDTQYF. The CDR3 nucleotides are TGCGCCAGCAGCACAGGGGAAGTTGGCACAGATACGCAGTATTTT. The full variable domain, in which reference TRBV5-1 and TRBJ2-3 provide the parts outside the CDR3, is KAGVTQTPRYLIKTRGQQVTLSCSPISGHRSVSWYQQTPGQGLQFLFEYFSETQRNKGNFPGRFSGRQFSNSRSEMNVSTLELGDSALYLCASSTGEVGTDTQYFGPGTRLTVL.

V gene TRBV7-9 combines with J gene TRBJ1-2; D is unresolved. Germline V lookup: CDR1 SEHNR, CDR2 FQNEAQ (reference sequence). The length of the CDR3 is 16 residues. V shed 0 bases and J shed 0 bases, with 11 bases lying between them. As DNA, the CDR3 is TGTGCCAGCAGCTTAGCGGGAGGAGAAGCTAACTATGGCTACACCTTC. Translation: CASSLAGGEANYGYTF.

This clonotype was counted ten times or more. This rearrangement joins TRBV5-5 to TRBJ2-5; a weak D match, TRBD1 (5 bases). The CDR3 covers 14 residues. Germline values: CDR1 SGHKS, CDR2 YYEKEE (reference sequence). V lost 2 bases and J 5 bases, leaving 13 bases between the germline ends. CDR3 DNA sequence: TGTGCCAGCAGCTTCAGGGTCTCAAGGGAGACCCAGTACTTC. Translation gives CASSFRVSRETQYF.

The sample holds a few counts of this clonotype. The chain links TRBV27 to TRBJ2-1, with TRBD2 as a possible D gene (5 bases). The V gene lost 3 bases and the J gene lost 1 base, with 10 bases spanning the gap. The CDR3 loop spans 15 amino acids. Germline V CDR1 and CDR2: MNHEY, SMNVEV (reference sequence). CDR3 coding DNA: TGTGCCAGCAGTTTTCTGAGGGAGTCCTACAATGAGCAGTTCTTC. It yields the protein CASSFLRESYNEQFF.